This T cell receptor (beta chain) was sequenced during a study of T cell responses to AZD1222 COVID-19 vaccine. Second doses were pooled across both intervals (about 4 or about 12 weeks). On this clone itself: Its target is unknown.

The method was immunoSEQ multiplex PCR; TCRdb's version includes in-frame clones alone and lacks a portion of them. This table has 140,000 or so clones, roughly 88% appearing once. V lost 0 bases to trimming and J lost 3 bases, with 1 base between them. This CDR3 is built from 12 residues. Germline CDR1 LGHNA, CDR2 YNFKEQ. The study, taken as a whole, reports: Clonal diversity was possibly underestimated; the donors were predominantly white British and more often female.

The chain is built from TRBV4-2 and TRBJ2-3; D is unclear. The TCR was taken from an adult who received the AZD1222 COVID-19 vaccine. Sequenced material: peripheral blood, taken 28 days after the second AZD1222 dose. CDR3 coding DNA: TGTGCCAGCAGCCAAGAGACAGATACGCAGTATTTT. Its translation is CASSQETDTQYF.